The rows below give T cell receptor beta chains drawn from one sample of a study of cytomegalovirus exposure and HLA in healthy donors. The protocol was immunoSEQ multiplex PCR, while the TCRdb copy is restricted to in-frame clones and leaves out a portion. The sample carries around 110,000 clones, roughly 68% recorded once. The sample comprised PBMCs. Receptors originate from a man aged 25 to 40 in good health and CMV-seropositive. The CDR3 runs from the conserved cysteine through the conserved F or W. Each record gives: J gene, D gene, V gene, clone size, CDR3 protein, CDR3 DNA. The D gene is left open where the match is weak. Size is omitted from some rows. Given values are once, few, many or a class for expanded clones.

>TRBJ2-5|TRBD2|TRBV19|NA
CASSILAGGRQETQYF
TGTGCCAGTAGTATACTAGCGGGAGGCCGCCAAGAGACCCAGTACTTC
>TRBJ2-5|NA|TRBV6-5|NA
CASSYSMSKRETQYF
TGTGCCAGCAGTTACTCGATGTCTAAGAGGGAGACCCAGTACTTC
>TRBJ2-5|TRBD2|TRBV4-2|once
CASSPLTSGAQETQYF
TGTGCCAGCAGCCCTTTGACTAGCGGGGCCCAAGAGACCCAGTACTTC
>TRBJ1-2|NA|TRBV30|once
CAWNVGGYGYTF
TGTGCCTGGAACGTCGGGGGTTATGGCTACACCTTC
>TRBJ2-3|TRBD2|TRBV7-2|NA
CASSLGIAGGPGTDTQYF
TGTGCCAGCAGCCTCGGGATAGCGGGGGGGCCCGGCACAGATACGCAGTATTTT
>TRBJ1-1|TRBD1|TRBV7-8|NA
CASSLIGQGDTEAFF
TGTGCCAGCAGCTTAATCGGGCAGGGGGACACTGAAGCTTTCTTT
>TRBJ2-7|TRBD2|TRBV15|few
CATSRESSGGLPYEQYF
TGTGCCACCAGCAGAGAAAGTAGCGGGGGGCTTCCCTACGAGCAGTACTTC
>TRBJ2-2|TRBD2|TRBV2|NA
CASSEGLAFTGELFF
TGTGCCAGCAGTGAAGGACTAGCGTTCACCGGGGAGCTGTTTTTT
>TRBJ2-1|NA|TRBV5-8|NA
CASSLLGAYNEQFF
TGTGCCAGCAGCTTGTTGGGAGCCTACAATGAGCAGTTCTTC
>TRBJ1-2|NA|TRBV14|NA
CASSQVPQRGYTF
TGTGCCAGCAGCCAAGTGCCCCAGCGGGGCTACACCTTC
>TRBJ1-1|NA|TRBV6-5|few
CASSPRQDLNTEAFF
TGTGCCAGCAGCCCTCGACAGGACCTGAACACTGAAGCTTTCTTT
>TRBJ1-1|NA|TRBV12-5|NA
CASGSSGRPEAFF
TGTGCTAGTGGTTCCTCGGGGAGACCTGAAGCTTTCTTT
>TRBJ2-3|NA|TRBV10-3|NA
CAISLTGPTDTQYF
TGTGCCATCAGCCTGACAGGCCCCACAGATACGCAGTATTTT
>TRBJ1-6|NA|TRBV30|NA
CAWSVTPGSYNSPLHF
TGTGCCTGGAGTGTAACCCCCGGCTCCTATAATTCACCCCTCCACTTT
>TRBJ1-1|NA|TRBV20-1|NA
CSARSGTEAFF
TGCAGTGCTAGATCGGGGACTGAAGCTTTCTTT
>TRBJ2-3|TRBD1|TRBV7-2|NA
CASSLEGQGHTDTQYF
TGTGCCAGCAGCTTAGAAGGACAGGGGCACACAGATACGCAGTATTTT
>TRBJ1-1|TRBD1|TRBV29-1|NA
CSVGTGGTEAFF
TGCAGCGTTGGAACAGGGGGCACTGAAGCTTTCTTT
>TRBJ1-2|NA|TRBV6-1|NA
CASSEILEGGYTF
TGTGCCAGCAGTGAAATCCTCGAGGGAGGCTACACCTTC
>TRBJ2-5|NA|TRBV2|few
CASSDKTLTLTETQYF
TGTGCCAGCAGTGATAAGACTTTGACCTTAACCGAGACCCAGTACTTC
>TRBJ2-7|NA|TRBV19|few
CASSPLARRLHEQYF
TGTGCCAGTAGCCCCCTAGCGAGGCGCCTCCACGAGCAGTACTTC
>TRBJ1-3|NA|TRBV27|NA
CASSLKEGIAGNTIYF
TGTGCCAGCAGTTTAAAGGAGGGGATAGCTGGAAACACCATATATTTT
>TRBJ1-6|NA|TRBV19|once
CASSKHSGEVSPLHF
TGTGCCAGTAGTAAGCATTCCGGCGAGGTGTCACCCCTCCACTTT
>TRBJ1-6|NA|TRBV28|NA
CASSLWKDWDSPLHF
TGTGCCAGCAGTTTATGGAAGGACTGGGATTCACCCCTCCACTTT
>TRBJ1-2|NA|TRBV7-2|NA
CASSLEYSGELYGYTF
TGTGCCAGCAGCTTAGAGTACTCAGGGGAGCTCTATGGCTACACCTTC
>TRBJ1-5|TRBD1|TRBV19|once
CASSIFDRGRGQPQHF
TGTGCCAGTAGTATCTTCGACAGGGGGCGGGGTCAGCCCCAGCATTTT
>TRBJ1-4|NA|TRBV6-7|NA
CASSYSGGCGDEKLFF
TGTGCCAGCAGTTACTCGGGGGGATGCGGGGATGAAAAACTGTTTTTT
>TRBJ2-3|TRBD2|TRBV7-2|NA
CASTGLAGLTDTQYF
TGTGCCAGCACCGGACTAGCGGGATTGACAGATACGCAGTATTTT
>TRBJ2-7|NA|TRBV9|few
CASSQQDLRGEQYF
TGTGCCAGCAGCCAACAGGACTTGCGGGGCGAGCAGTACTTC
>TRBJ2-3|TRBD2|TRBV2|NA
CASSHPSSGGLTDTQYF
TGTGCCAGCAGTCACCCGTCTAGCGGGGGGTTGACAGATACGCAGTATTTT
>TRBJ1-5|TRBD1|TRBV7-8|NA
CASSLGDRGGIGQPQHF
TGTGCCAGCAGCTTAGGCGACAGGGGGGGGATCGGTCAGCCCCAGCATTTT
>TRBJ2-1|TRBD2|TRBV7-2|few
CASSDPVAGTYGEQFF
TGTGCCAGCAGCGACCCAGTAGCGGGGACCTACGGTGAGCAGTTCTTC
>TRBJ2-2|NA|TRBV5-6|few
CASSVGDTGELFF
TGTGCCAGCAGCGTGGGAGACACCGGGGAGCTGTTTTTT